The present T cell receptor (beta chain) was sequenced within a study of blood T cell repertoires in COVID-19. About the study: COVID-19 samples, acute and convalescent, were from the United States, Italy and Spain. PBMCs, B-cell-depleted T cells, or T cells were the source of the cDNA or gDNA that made up the material.

In the source study's methods: The authors estimated nucleated cell counts from reference gene primer amplification. Repertoires were generated with immunoSEQ multiplex PCR, while TCRdb's copy carries only in-frame clones and drops some. The V and J calls and clone size are taken from that table; D and trimming were inferred from the DNA. This sample has roughly 250,000 clones, with approximately 85% found just once. The germline gives CDR1 GTSNPN, CDR2 SVGIG (reference sequence). This CDR3 has 15 residues. J lost 6 bases, V lost 2 bases, and 8 bases had no gene match. The sequenced material came from peripheral blood. This sequence originates from a woman aged 55-70 years with active or convalescent COVID-19. This chain links TRBV30 with TRBJ1-1; 11 bases align to TRBD1. CDR3 sequence (DNA): TGTGCCTGGAGTTCCGGACAGGGGGCATCTGCTGAAGCTTTCTTT. Residues: CAWSSGQGASAEAFF.